These 18 T cell receptor beta chains were sequenced from one sample in a study of T cell changes during pregnancy in multiple sclerosis. Data came from immunoSEQ multiplex PCR; TCRdb stores just in-frame clones and leaves some out. Of 40,000 to 60,000 clones listed, around 90% are singletons. The sequencing used CD4+ T cells from peripheral blood mononuclear cells, collected before pregnancy. The receptor set was obtained from a female donor with multiple sclerosis, enrolled in a pregnancy study.

This chain connects TRBV5-1 to TRBJ2-1; D not certain. The CDR3 contains 13 residues. Trimming pared 4 bases from V and 7 bases from J, leaving 12 bases between. Per the germline V gene, CDR1 is SGHRS and CDR2 is YFSETQ. For the CDR3, the DNA is TGCGCCAGCAGCAGAATAATACAGAATGAGCAGTTCTTC. This codes for CASSRIIQNEQFF.

V gene TRBV27 combines with J gene TRBJ2-1, with a tentative D call TRBD2 (6 bases). This CDR3 is built from 14 residues. Looked up from germline, CDR1 is MNHEY and CDR2 is SMNVEV (reference sequence). Trimming took off 5 bases at V and 3 bases at J, with 11 bases between the two ends. The CDR3 loop reads CASSPTGVYNEQFF. In nucleotides, the CDR3 is TGTGCCAGCAGTCCCACGGGGGTCTACAATGAGCAGTTCTTC.

The chain couples TRBV19 to TRBJ2-1, with 9 bases that match TRBD2. Trimming took 0 bases from V and 4 from J; bases not matched to a gene: 4. CDR3 length: 16 residues. Germline CDR1 LNHDA, CDR2 SQIVND (reference sequence). CDR3 in amino acids: CASSIELAGRYNEQFF. The DNA of the CDR3 is TGTGCCAGTAGTATAGAGCTAGCGGGACGTTACAATGAGCAGTTCTTC.

This clone was observed a single time. The rearrangement joins TRBV2 to TRBJ2-2, with D unresolved. Germline V gene sequence: CDR1 SNHLY, CDR2 FYNNEI. The CDR3 covers 15 residues. The V end lost 6 bases, the J end lost 0 bases, and 11 bases lay between the germline ends. CDR3 sequence: CASRIYVSNTGELFF. CDR3 bases: TGTGCCAGCAGAATCTACGTATCGAACACCGGGGAGCTGTTTTTT.

V usage is TRBV19 and J usage is TRBJ2-3; perhaps TRBD2 as D (6 bases). The germline V and J ends were trimmed by 4 bases and 5 bases, with 13 bases remaining between them. The germline V gene encodes CDR1 LNHDA and CDR2 SQIVND (reference sequence). The CDR3 totals 14 residues. The CDR3 DNA sequence: TGTGCCAGTAGTAGGCGGGGTTCTGGAGATACGCAGTATTTT. Protein product: CASSRRGSGDTQYF. Combining the CDR3 with reference TRBV19 and TRBJ2-3 gives the whole variable domain DGGITQSPKYLFRKEGQNVTLSCEQNLNHDAMYWYRQDPGQGLRLIYYSQIVNDFQKGDIAEGYSVSREKKESFPLTVTSAQKNPTAFYLCASSRRGSGDTQYFGPGTRLTVL.

This clone has only one observation. The genes are TRBV6-1 and TRBJ1-2; 7 positions agree with TRBD1. Per germline, CDR1 MNHNS and CDR2 SASEGT. J lost 4 bases, V lost 1 base, and 6 bases had no gene match. This CDR3 comprises 15 residues. CDR3 region: CASSEGQGGFYGYTF. CDR3 DNA: TGTGCCAGCAGTGAAGGACAGGGCGGCTTCTATGGCTACACCTTC.

The V and J genes are TRBV6-1 and TRBJ2-7; 7 bases are a match to TRBD1. Germline V lookup: CDR1 MNHNS, CDR2 SASEGT. CDR3 length: 15 amino acids. V lost 1 base to trimming and J lost 3 bases; unmatched junction nucleotides: 6. This chain's CDR3 is CASSEGQGAFYEQYF. The DNA for the CDR3 is TGTGCCAGCAGTGAAGGACAGGGCGCTTTCTACGAGCAGTACTTC.

The V gene is TRBV5-1, the J gene TRBJ1-1, with 9 bases fitting TRBD1. CDR1 and CDR2 from the germline V gene are SGHRS and YFSETQ. The CDR3 has 17 residues. V trimming: 1 base; J trimming: 7 bases; junction bases outside the gene matches: 14. The CDR3 bases are TGCGCCAGCAGCTTGAAAAATTTGGACAGGGGTATTTTTGAAGCTTTCTTT. The encoded protein is CASSLKNLDRGIFEAFF.

J is TRBJ2-3 and V is TRBV5-1; no definite D call. CDR1 is SGHRS, CDR2 YFSETQ, per germline. The CDR3 spans 12 residues. Deletions cut 4 bases from V and 5 bases from J, with 8 bases between. The CDR3: CASSQPGDTQYF. The CDR3 DNA is TGCGCCAGCAGCCAACCGGGAGATACGCAGTATTTT.

The genes are TRBV5-6 and TRBJ2-5, with 8 positions matching TRBD1. V gave up 4 bases and J gave up 2 bases; unmatched junction bases: 7. The CDR3 runs to 15 residues. Looked up from germline, CDR1 is SGHDT and CDR2 is YYEEEE. CDR3 loop: CASSKPGDRQETQYF. In DNA form, the CDR3 reads TGTGCCAGCAGCAAACCCGGGGACAGGCAAGAGACCCAGTACTTC.

This chain links TRBV18 with TRBJ1-1, with D possibly being TRBD1 (6 bases). CDR3 size: 15 residues. Trimming cost V 5 bases and J 0 bases, with 13 bases left between them. Germline lookup yields CDR1 KGHSH and CDR2 LQKENI. The CDR3 is CASSSRQAMNTEAFF. CDR3 nucleotides: TGTGCCAGCTCATCCCGACAGGCGATGAACACTGAAGCTTTCTTT. Variable domain in full (rest from reference TRBV18 and TRBJ1-1): NAGVMQNPRHLVRRRGQEARLRCSPMKGHSHVYWYRQLPEEGLKFMVYLQKENIIDESGMPKERFSAEFPKEGPSILRIQQVVRGDSAAYFCASSSRQAMNTEAFFGQGTRLTVV.

The chain recombines TRBV14 with TRBJ1-2; D unclear. V lost 4 bases, J lost 3 bases, and 9 bases lay in between. The CDR3 has 13 residues. CDR1 is SGHDN, CDR2 FVKESK, per germline. The CDR3 DNA reads as TGTGCCAGCAGCCCTGCTCGGGACTATGGCTACACCTTC. It translates to CASSPARDYGYTF.

J is TRBJ1-2 and V is TRBV10-1; TRBD1 might be the D (6 bases). This CDR3 spans 14 amino acids. CDR1 is WNHNN and CDR2 is SYGVQD in the germline V gene (reference sequence). V was shortened by 9 bases and J by 4 bases, with 18 bases between the two germline ends. The CDR3 spells CARILWGRGYGYTF. The CDR3 DNA sequence: TGCGCCAGGATCCTTTGGGGGCGCGGCTATGGCTACACCTTC.

The rearrangement uses TRBV28 and TRBJ2-5; D ambiguous. This CDR3 has 13 residues. V lost 1 base and J lost 7, with 10 bases in between. Germline V gene sequence: CDR1 MDHEN, CDR2 SYDVKM. CDR3 DNA sequence: TGTGCCAGCAGTTTATCTAACACGGGGACCCAGTACTTC. It is translated as CASSLSNTGTQYF.

The rearrangement links TRBV19 to TRBJ1-2, with no clear D. Germline V gene sequence: CDR1 LNHDA, CDR2 SQIVND (reference sequence). V lost 0 bases and J 2 bases, leaving 4 bases between the germline ends. CDR3 length equals 13 residues. CDR3 nucleotide sequence: TGTGCCAGTAGTATAGACAGAAACTATGGCTACACCTTC. This encodes CASSIDRNYGYTF.

CDR3 DNA sequence: TGCGCCAGCAGTGATGTCAAGGGGGTAGGTGGTGAAGCTTTCTTT. Its protein product is CASSDVKGVGGEAFF. The rearrangement links TRBV10-2 to TRBJ1-1; D possibly corresponds to TRBD1 (6 bases). CDR1 WSHSY and CDR2 SAAADI come from the germline V gene. The CDR3 is 15 residues long. Trimming took off 3 bases at V and 7 bases at J, with 18 bases between the two ends.

A single count supports this clone. The chain uses TRBV23-1 and TRBJ2-1; 7 bases fit TRBD2. TRBV23-1 is designated an ORF whose function remains uncertain. After removal of 7 bases from V and 1 base from J, the junction contained 4 bases not matched to a gene. The CDR3 length is 14 residues. The CDR3 loop reads CASTPGGSYNEQFF. The CDR3, as DNA: TGCGCCAGCACCCCCGGGGGGTCCTACAATGAGCAGTTCTTC.

Only a few counts were recorded for this clone. V is TRBV2 and J is TRBJ2-1; 8 bases are shared with TRBD2. Per the germline V gene, CDR1 is SNHLY and CDR2 is FYNNEI. The trim removed 4 bases at V and 0 bases at J, leaving 2 bases unmatched. The CDR3 runs to 15 residues. The CDR3 is CASSASGSSYNEQFF. CDR3 nucleotides: TGTGCCAGCAGTGCCAGCGGGAGCTCCTACAATGAGCAGTTCTTC.